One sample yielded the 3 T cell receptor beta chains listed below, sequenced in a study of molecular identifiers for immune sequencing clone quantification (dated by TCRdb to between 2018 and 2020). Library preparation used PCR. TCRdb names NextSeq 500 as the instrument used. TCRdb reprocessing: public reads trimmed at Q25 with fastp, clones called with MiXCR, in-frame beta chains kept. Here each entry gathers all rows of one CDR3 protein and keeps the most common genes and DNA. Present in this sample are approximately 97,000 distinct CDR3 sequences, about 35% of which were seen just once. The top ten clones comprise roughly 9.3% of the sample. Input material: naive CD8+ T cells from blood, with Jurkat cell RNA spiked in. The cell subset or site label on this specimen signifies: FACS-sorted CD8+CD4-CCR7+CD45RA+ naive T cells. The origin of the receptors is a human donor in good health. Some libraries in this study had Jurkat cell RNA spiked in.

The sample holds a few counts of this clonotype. The CDR3 sequence is CASSHDTREQYF. The CDR3 DNA reads TGTGCCAGCAGTCACGATACTCGGGAGCAGTACTTC. V and J are TRBV6-2 or TRBV6-3 and TRBJ2-7; no firm D call. CDR1 and CDR2 from the germline V gene are MNHEY and SVGEGT. Trimming took off 5 bases at V and 7 bases at J, with 12 bases between the two ends. The CDR3 spans 12 residues.

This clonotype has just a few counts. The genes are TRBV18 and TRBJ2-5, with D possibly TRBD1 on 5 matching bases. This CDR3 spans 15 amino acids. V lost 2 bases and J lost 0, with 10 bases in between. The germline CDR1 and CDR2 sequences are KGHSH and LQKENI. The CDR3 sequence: CASSPGALDQETQYF. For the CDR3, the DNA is TGTGCCAGCTCACCAGGGGCATTGGACCAAGAGACCCAGTACTTC. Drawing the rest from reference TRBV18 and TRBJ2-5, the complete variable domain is NAGVMQNPRHLVRRRGQEARLRCSPMKGHSHVYWYRQLPEEGLKFMVYLQKENIIDESGMPKERFSAEFPKEGPSILRIQQVVRGDSAAYFCASSPGALDQETQYFGPGTRLLVL.

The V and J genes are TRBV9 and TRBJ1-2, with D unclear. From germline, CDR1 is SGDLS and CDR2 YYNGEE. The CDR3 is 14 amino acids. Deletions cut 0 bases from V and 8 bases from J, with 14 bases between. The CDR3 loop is CASSVEDRHSGYTF. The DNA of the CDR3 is TGTGCCAGCAGCGTAGAGGACCGCCACAGCGGCTACACCTTC.